The clone carrying this TCR beta chain occurred a few times. Its cognate antigen is unknown. This CDR3 is built from 14 residues. Germline CDR1 SGHKS, CDR2 YYEKEE (reference sequence). The ends were cut back, 2 bases at V and 1 base at J, with 9 bases in the middle. This record comes from a study of blood T cells in healthy people across ages. The study drew donors from healthy Caucasian individuals in Russia aged 6 to 90. General observations from the study: Unsorted PBMCs ruled out conclusive naive versus antigen-experienced comparison. Expanded clonotype changes were possibly confounded by unknown donor CMV status.

Then a second PCR, running about 7 to 11 cycles, was carried out with a sample-barcoded 5' primer and a J-beta primer mix. TCRdb processed the 5' RACE reads anew with MiXCR; each CDR3 protein has one entry. The profile shows 1.5 million to 1.8 million distinct CDR3 sequences, about 42% of them singletons. V and J are TRBV5-5 and TRBJ1-2; D may be TRBD1 (6 bases). The sequence was obtained from a woman between 18 and 30 years old in good health. The sequencing sample was made of blood. DNA of the CDR3: TGTGCCAGCAGCTTCTCAGGGGATAACTATGGCTACACCTTC. Protein sequence: CASSFSGDNYGYTF. The full variable domain, its missing parts supplied by reference TRBV5-5 and TRBJ1-2, is DAGVTQSPTHLIKTRGQQVTLRCSPISGHKSVSWYQQVLGQGPQFIFQYYEKEERGRGNFPDRFSARQFPNYSSELNVNALLLGDSALYLCASSFSGDNYGYTFGSGTRLTVV.